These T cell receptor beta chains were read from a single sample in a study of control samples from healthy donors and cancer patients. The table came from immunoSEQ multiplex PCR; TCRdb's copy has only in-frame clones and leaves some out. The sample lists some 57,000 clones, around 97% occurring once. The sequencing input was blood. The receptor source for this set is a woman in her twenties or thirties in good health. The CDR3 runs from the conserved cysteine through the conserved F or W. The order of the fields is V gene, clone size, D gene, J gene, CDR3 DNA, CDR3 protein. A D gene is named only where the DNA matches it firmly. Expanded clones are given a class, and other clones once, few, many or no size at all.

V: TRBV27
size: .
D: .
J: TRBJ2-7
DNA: TGTGCCAGCAGTCCCAACCTGGGCCTCTCCTACGAGCAGTACTTC
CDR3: CASSPNLGLSYEQYF

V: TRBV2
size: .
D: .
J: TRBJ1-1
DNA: TGTGCCAGCAGGGGTAATATGAACACTGAAGCTTTCTTT
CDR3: CASRGNMNTEAFF

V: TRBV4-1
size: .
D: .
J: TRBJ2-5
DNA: TGCGCCAGCAGCCAAGATCCCACCCAAGAGACCCAGTACTTC
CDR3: CASSQDPTQETQYF

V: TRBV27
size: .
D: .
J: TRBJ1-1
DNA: TGTGCCAGCAGCCCGACGTGGTACACTGAAGCTTTCTTT
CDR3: CASSPTWYTEAFF

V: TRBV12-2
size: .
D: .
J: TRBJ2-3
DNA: TGTGCAAGTCGCTTAGCGCAAGGATTCGGGAGGATACGGGGGCCAGATACGCAGTATTTT
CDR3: CASRLAQGFGRIRGPDTQYF

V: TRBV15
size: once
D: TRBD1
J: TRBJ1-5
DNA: TGTGCCACCAGCAGATCTACAGGGGGCGCGCGGCAGCCCCAGCATTTT
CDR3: CATSRSTGGARQPQHF

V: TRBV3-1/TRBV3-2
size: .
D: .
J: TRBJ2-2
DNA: TGTGCCAGCAGCCCCGCCATGACCACAGGGACTGAGCTGTTTTTT
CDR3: CASSPAMTTGTELFF

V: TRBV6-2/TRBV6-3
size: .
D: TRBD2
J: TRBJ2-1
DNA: TGTGCCAGCAGCCCTGGGACTAGCGGGGTCTACAATGAGCAGTTCTTC
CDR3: CASSPGTSGVYNEQFF

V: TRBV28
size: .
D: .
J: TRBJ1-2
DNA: TGTGCCAGCAGCACCGTAGCTAACTATGGCTACACCTTC
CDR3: CASSTVANYGYTF

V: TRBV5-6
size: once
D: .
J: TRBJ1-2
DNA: TGTGCCAGCAGCTTGGACAGTTATGGCTACACCTTC
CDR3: CASSLDSYGYTF

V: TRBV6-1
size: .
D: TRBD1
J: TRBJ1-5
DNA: TGTGCCAGCAGTGAAAGGGACAGGGTGGGGCAGCCCCAGCATTTT
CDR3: CASSERDRVGQPQHF

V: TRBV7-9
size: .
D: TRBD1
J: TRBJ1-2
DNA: TGTGCCAGCAGCTCAGGGACAGAGCGTAACTATGGCTACACCTTC
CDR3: CASSSGTERNYGYTF

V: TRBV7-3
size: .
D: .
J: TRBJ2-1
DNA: TGTGCCAGCAGCTTATGGGACTCGCAGTTCAATGAGCAGTTCTTC
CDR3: CASSLWDSQFNEQFF

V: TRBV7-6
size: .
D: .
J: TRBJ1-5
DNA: TGTGCCAGCAGCTTAGGACAGAACGGGGGAGGGCCCCAGCATTTT
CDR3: CASSLGQNGGGPQHF

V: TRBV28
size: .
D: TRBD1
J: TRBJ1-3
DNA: TGTGCCAGCAGTCTCACAGGGGCCACCAGCGGAAACACCATATATTTT
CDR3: CASSLTGATSGNTIYF

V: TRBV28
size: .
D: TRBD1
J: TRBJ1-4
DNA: TGTGCCAGCAGTTTATCAGGGGGCGAAAATGAAAAACTGTTTTTT
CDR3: CASSLSGGENEKLFF

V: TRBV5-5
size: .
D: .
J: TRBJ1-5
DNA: TGTGCCAGCAGGGGGACCTTGACGAGCAATCAGCCCCAGCATTTT
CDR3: CASRGTLTSNQPQHF

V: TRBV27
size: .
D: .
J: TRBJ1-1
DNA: TGTGCCAGCAGTTTACTGGTGAACACTGAAGCTTTCTTT
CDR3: CASSLLVNTEAFF

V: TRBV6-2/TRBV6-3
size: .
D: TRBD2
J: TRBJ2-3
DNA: TGTGCCAGCAGCCCCGGGACTAGGACAGATACGCAGTATTTT
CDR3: CASSPGTRTDTQYF

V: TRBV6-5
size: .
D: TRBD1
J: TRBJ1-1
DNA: TGTGCCAGCAGTTGGGACAGGAACACTGAAGCTTTCTTT
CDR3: CASSWDRNTEAFF

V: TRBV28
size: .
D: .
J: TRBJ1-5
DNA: TGTGCCAGCAGAAACAGTTACTTTAGCAATCAGCCCCAGCATTTT
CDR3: CASRNSYFSNQPQHF

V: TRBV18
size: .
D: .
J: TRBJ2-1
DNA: TGTGCCAGCTCACCAACAGGGTCAGGTGGCAATGAGCAGTTCTTC
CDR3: CASSPTGSGGNEQFF